This TCR beta chain was sequenced in a study of blood T cell repertoires in COVID-19. The wider study: The cDNA or gDNA used as material had been derived from T cells, B-cell-depleted T cells, or PBMCs.

Assay used: immunoSEQ multiplex PCR; TCRdb lists only in-frame clones, some missing. Of approximately 300,000 clones listed, 90% were seen once; the top ten hold 3.5% to 5%. From germline, CDR1 is LGHDT and CDR2 YNNKEL (reference sequence). The CDR3 has 16 residues. V was clipped by 5 bases and J by 7 bases; unmatched bases: 11. The study recruited people aged roughly 18 to 100 years across under 25 US areas. Up to 2 weeks before entering the study, exposed participants had met a COVID-19 case. The clonotype was recovered from a woman aged 25 to 39 who had been exposed to COVID-19. The rearrangement uses TRBV3-1 (or the pseudogene TRBV3-2) and TRBJ1-6; the match to TRBD1 covers 7 bases. Sequencing was carried out using PBMCs or T cells enriched from blood (not recorded which). The CDR3 coding sequence is TGTGCCAGCAGCTTCTACTCCGGGACAGTAAATTCACCCCTCCACTTT. This encodes CASSFYSGTVNSPLHF.